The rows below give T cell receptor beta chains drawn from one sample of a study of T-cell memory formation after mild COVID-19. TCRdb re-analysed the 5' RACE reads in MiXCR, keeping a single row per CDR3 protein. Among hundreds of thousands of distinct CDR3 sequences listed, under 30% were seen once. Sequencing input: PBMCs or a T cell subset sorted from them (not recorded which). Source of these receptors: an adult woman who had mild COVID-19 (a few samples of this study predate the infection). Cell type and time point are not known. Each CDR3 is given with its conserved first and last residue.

CASSLQGLGVRGSGYTF | TRBJ1-2 | TRBV5-4
CASSLGTPGGVYGYTF | TRBJ1-2 | TRBV6-1
CASSLGRDRLAAPLHF | TRBJ1-6 | TRBV2
CASSPTGRGNTIYF | TRBJ1-3 | TRBV12-3/TRBV12-4
CASSFTGMNTGELFF | TRBJ2-2 | TRBV12-3/TRBV12-4
CASSLVGFTNTEAFF | TRBJ1-1 | TRBV5-1
CSARDALGTDTQYF | TRBJ2-3 | TRBV20-1
CASSRDGVGEQYF | TRBJ2-7 | TRBV6-1
CASSHDWTGTDTQYF | TRBJ2-3 | TRBV4-3
CASSREEHYTIYF | TRBJ1-3 | TRBV7-8
CASRAQGARNEKLFF | TRBJ1-4 | TRBV2
CASSLFGPSGDTQYF | TRBJ2-3 | TRBV13
CSVDSGGGAYNEQFF | TRBJ2-1 | TRBV29-1
CASSFTYQETQYF | TRBJ2-5 | TRBV5-4
CASRLKGTYEQYF | TRBJ2-7 | TRBV27
CASSTLEGQAEAFF | TRBJ1-1 | TRBV4-1
CASSATSGTGSGELFF | TRBJ2-2 | TRBV7-9
CASSLTEPQETQYF | TRBJ2-5 | TRBV5-5
CASRPTSGASTDTQYF | TRBJ2-3 | TRBV5-1
CASSITGELFF | TRBJ2-2 | TRBV12-3/TRBV12-4
CASSLGASGIGTDTQYF | TRBJ2-3 | TRBV7-6
CAWSQWHTGDTQYF | TRBJ2-3 | TRBV30
CASTGLAGTGELFF | TRBJ2-2 | TRBV12-3/TRBV12-4
CSASLFPSTDTQYF | TRBJ2-3 | TRBV20-1
CATSIPGELFF | TRBJ2-2 | TRBV24-1
CASSYGQETQYF | TRBJ2-5 | TRBV6-6
CASSFAGYTTHEQYF | TRBJ2-7 | TRBV7-8
CASSNTGTSEETQYF | TRBJ2-5 | TRBV28
CASSLSTYEQYF | TRBJ2-7 | TRBV12-3/TRBV12-4
CASSPTNGNQPQHF | TRBJ1-5 | TRBV12-3/TRBV12-4
CASSSQMGTGLFF | TRBJ1-1 | TRBV11-3
CTSSLSRGRCYGYTF | TRBJ1-2 | TRBV27
CASSIGGSAYEQYF | TRBJ2-7 | TRBV19
CASSLTGTSGRASGELFF | TRBJ2-2 | TRBV7-3
CATSDLPAAGPSTDTQYF | TRBJ2-3 | TRBV24-1
CASNLGRGRTSSTDTQYF | TRBJ2-3 | TRBV12-3/TRBV12-4
CASSQGLEGGTYNEQFF | TRBJ2-1 | TRBV4-1
CSARELNYQETQYF | TRBJ2-5 | TRBV20-1
CSASQGLGVTDTQYF | TRBJ2-3 | TRBV20-1
CASSLGASRGPQFF | TRBJ2-1 | TRBV5-6
CSARDMGGGEQYF | TRBJ2-7 | TRBV20-1
CASSLQAARASGQFF | TRBJ2-1 | TRBV3-1